This T cell receptor beta chain was obtained from a study of blood T cell repertoires in COVID-19. In the study overall: The origin of the acute and convalescent COVID-19 samples was the United States, Italy and Spain.

Generated by immunoSEQ multiplex PCR, the TCRdb table keeps only in-frame clones and is missing some. This sample has approximately 210,000 clones, with roughly 80% found just once. The sample was peripheral blood. This clonotype originated in a woman in her seventies with active or convalescent COVID-19.

CDR3 amino acids: CASSSLTGGGQPQHF. The CDR3, as DNA: TGTGCCAGTAGTAGCCTGACAGGGGGTGGACAGCCCCAGCATTTT. V usage is TRBV19 and J usage is TRBJ1-5; TRBD1 agrees at 9 bases. This CDR3 contains 15 residues. V dropped 4 bases and J dropped 7; count of bases not matched to a gene: 8. Germline assignment: CDR1 LNHDA and CDR2 SQIVND (reference sequence).